These 26 T cell receptor beta chains were all obtained from the same sample, sequenced in a study of T-cell reconstitution after alpha-beta-depleted transplantation in children. Using unique molecular identifiers, the investigators prepared the TCRbeta library. MiXCR, applied by TCRdb to the PCR reads, yields one record per CDR3 protein. The sample lists 150,000 to 200,000 distinct CDR3 sequences, 11% occurring once. Here the sequenced sample was PBMCs, taken before TCRalphabeta/CD19-depleted stem cell transplant. The receptors were sampled from a boy between 2 and 10 years old with acute myeloid leukemia, due to receive a stem cell transplant.

This clonotype was counted many times. This rearrangement joins TRBV20-1 to TRBJ2-7, with TRBD1 matching over 9 bases. Germline V gene lookup returns CDR1 DFQATT and CDR2 SNEGSKA (reference sequence). This CDR3 has 14 amino acids. V was clipped by 3 bases and J by 2 bases; unmatched bases: 5. Here the CDR3 reads CSASETGGPYEQYF. The CDR3, as DNA: TGCAGTGCTAGCGAGACAGGGGGTCCCTACGAGCAGTACTTC.

The table lists this clonotype with many counts. The J gene is TRBJ2-7, the V gene TRBV11-2; D may correspond to TRBD1 or TRBD2 (5 bases each). Germline loops: CDR1 SGHAT, CDR2 FQNNGV. This CDR3 region has 15 residues. The V end was cut by 3 bases, the J end by 1 base, with 13 bases between. DNA of the CDR3: TGTGCCAGCAGCTTGAGTGTGGGGGTTTCCTACGAGCAGTACTTC. Residues: CASSLSVGVSYEQYF.

This clonotype occurred many times. The chain carries TRBV20-1 and TRBJ2-1, with D perhaps TRBD1 (5 bases). Germline V gene sequence: CDR1 DFQATT, CDR2 SNEGSKA (reference sequence). V shed 0 bases and J shed 4 bases, with 7 bases lying between them. The CDR3 consists of 13 residues. CDR3 loop: CSAREDRYNEQFF. In DNA, the CDR3 is TGCAGTGCTAGAGAAGACAGATACAATGAGCAGTTCTTC.

In this sample, this clonotype turned up many times. The chain joins TRBV5-1 to TRBJ2-2; D may match TRBD1 or TRBD2 (6 bases each). Trimming took 2 bases from V and 7 from J, leaving 15 bases between them. Per the germline V gene, CDR1 is SGHRS and CDR2 is YFSETQ. The CDR3 spans 15 residues. CDR3 bases: TGCGCCAGCAGCTTCCAATCGGGGGCCGGCGGGGAGCTGTTTTTT. Translating it yields CASSFQSGAGGELFF.

The gene calls are TRBV7-2 and TRBJ1-6; TRBD1 might be the D (6 bases). Germline V lookup: CDR1 SGHTA, CDR2 FQGNSA. There are 13 residues in the CDR3. Trimming removed 5 bases from V and 11 bases from J, with 13 bases in between. The CDR3: CASSIQGRPPLHF. The CDR3 region has the DNA TGTGCCAGCAGCATACAGGGTAGGCCACCCCTCCACTTT.

In its sample, this clonotype was seen many times. This rearrangement joins TRBV3-1 to TRBJ1-5, with a possible D match to TRBD1 (6 bases). V was clipped by 4 bases and J by 2 bases, with 12 bases between them. This CDR3 has 15 amino acids. The germline V gene encodes CDR1 LGHDT and CDR2 YNNKEL (reference sequence). The CDR3 reads CASSLGAGGNQPQHF. The CDR3 coding sequence is TGTGCCAGCAGCCTGGGGGCAGGGGGCAATCAGCCCCAGCATTTT.

In this sample, this clonotype turned up many times. V gene TRBV13 combines with J gene TRBJ2-7, with D unclear. This CDR3 comprises 14 residues. The germline V gene has CDR1 PRHDT and CDR2 FYEKMQ (reference sequence). Trimming cost V 3 bases and J 4 bases, with 13 bases left between them. CDR3 bases: TGTGCCAGCAGCTTCGGCGGCAGAGAATACGAGCAGTACGTC. The encoded protein is CASSFGGREYEQYV.

This clonotype appeared many times. The chain couples TRBV5-1 to TRBJ1-2, with a weak D call TRBD1 (5 bases). Trimming took off 0 bases at V and 0 bases at J, with 12 bases between the two ends. The CDR3 runs to 16 residues. Germline-derived CDR1 and CDR2 are SGHRS and YFSETQ. The CDR3 sequence: CASSLASGQPNYGYTF. The CDR3 DNA sequence: TGCGCCAGCAGCTTGGCATCTGGACAACCTAACTATGGCTACACCTTC.

J is TRBJ1-1 and V is TRBV30, with 9 bases matching TRBD1. The CDR3 runs 13 residues. J lost 4 bases, V lost 2 bases, and 2 bases had no gene match. Germline CDR1 reads GTSNPN; CDR2 reads SVGIG (reference sequence). CDR3 residues: CAWSMTGGTEAFF. As DNA, the CDR3 is TGTGCCTGGAGTATGACAGGGGGCACTGAAGCTTTCTTT.

This clonotype was recorded at least ten times. The chain combines TRBV12-3 or TRBV12-4 with TRBJ2-2; D is uncertain. Trimming took off 3 bases at V and 9 bases at J, with 11 bases between the two ends. This CDR3 has 13 residues. This CDR3 is CASSFPPTWELFF. In DNA form, the CDR3 reads TGTGCCAGCAGTTTCCCCCCCACTTGGGAGCTGTTTTTT.

This clonotype was picked up a small number of times. CDR3 nucleotide sequence: TGTGCCAGCAGTGCCGGGGGGCTGCATGGCTACACCTTC. Its protein product is CASSAGGLHGYTF. V usage is TRBV25-1 and J usage is TRBJ1-2, with a weak D call TRBD1 (6 bases). There are 13 residues in the CDR3. V lost 4 bases and J 6 bases, leaving 12 bases between the germline ends. CDR1 is MGHDK and CDR2 is SYGVNS in the germline V gene.

This clonotype was seen repeatedly, ten times or more. V gene TRBV4-1 combines with J gene TRBJ1-2; D remains unclear. V lost 0 bases and J 0 bases, leaving 5 bases between the germline ends. The CDR3 totals 14 residues. Germline-derived CDR1 and CDR2 are MGHRA and YSYEKL. CDR3 in amino acids: CASSQDFSNYGYTF. The DNA for the CDR3 is TGCGCCAGCAGCCAAGATTTCTCTAACTATGGCTACACCTTC.

This clonotype was counted at least ten times. The chain employs TRBV30 and TRBJ1-5; D gene uncertain. V shed 2 bases and J shed 4 bases, with 9 bases lying between them. CDR3 length: 13 amino acids. Germline V gene sequence: CDR1 GTSNPN, CDR2 SVGIG (reference sequence). CDR3 residues: CAWSLDLNQPQHF. The CDR3 DNA sequence: TGTGCCTGGAGTTTGGATCTTAATCAGCCCCAGCATTTT.

This clonotype has at least ten counts. The J gene is TRBJ2-5, the V gene TRBV7-9; D gene unclear. V shed 8 bases and J shed 5 bases, with 12 bases lying between them. The CDR3 contains 12 residues. Looked up from germline, CDR1 is SEHNR and CDR2 is FQNEAQ (reference sequence). The DNA of the CDR3 is TGTGCCAGCGACGGAAGTAGGGAGACCCAGTACTTC. The encoded protein is CASDGSRETQYF.

This clonotype has at least ten counts. This may stem from a read error, because a much larger clone lies one nucleotide away. The genes are TRBV5-1 and TRBJ2-3; TRBD2 matches at 10 bases. CDR3 length equals 14 residues. Germline V gene data show CDR1 as SGHRS and CDR2 as YFSETQ. CDR3 DNA: TGCTCCAGCAGAACTAGCGGGGGCACAGATACGCAGTATTTT. Its translation is CSSRTSGGTDTQYF.

At least ten counts were recorded for this clonotype. This chain uses TRBV20-1 with TRBJ2-5, with 14 bases fitting TRBD2. This CDR3 is 17 amino acids long. In germline, CDR1 is DFQATT, CDR2 SNEGSKA (reference sequence). The V gene end was trimmed by 2 bases and the J gene end by 5 bases; junction bases not matched to a gene: 10. DNA of the CDR3: TGCAGTGCTAGAAGGACTAGCGGGGGGCCCATAGGGGAGACCCAGTACTTC. Its protein product is CSARRTSGGPIGETQYF.

This clonotype was seen many times. The chain employs TRBV7-2 and TRBJ2-5, with TRBD1 matching over 9 bases. Germline V gene lookup returns CDR1 SGHTA and CDR2 FQGNSA. The CDR3 covers 14 residues. Trimming removed 6 bases from V and 5 bases from J; junction bases left unmatched: 7. The DNA for the CDR3 is TGTGCCAGCAGTACAGGGGGCGGCTGGGAGACCCAGTACTTC. Amino acid sequence: CASSTGGGWETQYF.

The sample holds many counts of this clonotype. The chain carries TRBV7-9 and TRBJ2-5, with D perhaps matching TRBD2 (5 bases). V lost 0 bases and J lost 4, with 15 bases in between. There are 16 residues in the CDR3. Germline assignment: CDR1 SEHNR and CDR2 FQNEAQ (reference sequence). In DNA form, the CDR3 reads TGTGCCAGCAGCTTAGCCTCCGGGGTGTTAGGAGAGACCCAGTACTTC. Translated, it gives CASSLASGVLGETQYF.

Ten or more counts support this clonotype. The V call is TRBV7-6, the J call TRBJ2-4; D possibly corresponds to TRBD1 (6 bases). The CDR3 consists of 15 residues. Looked up from germline, CDR1 is SGHVS and CDR2 is FNYEAQ. Trimming took off 3 bases at V and 1 base at J, with 10 bases between the two ends. The CDR3 protein is CASSLGAGAKNIQYF. The CDR3 bases are TGTGCCAGCAGCTTGGGGGCAGGTGCCAAAAACATTCAGTACTTC.

In this sample, this clonotype turned up many times. The gene calls are TRBV20-1 and TRBJ2-2; the match to TRBD2 covers 8 bases. V lost 6 bases and J lost 5; bases outside the gene matches: 8. This CDR3 has 14 residues. Germline assignment: CDR1 DFQATT and CDR2 SNEGSKA (reference sequence). The CDR3 spells CSAASGGRTGELFF. Here the CDR3 DNA reads TGCAGTGCCGCCTCGGGGGGGCGTACCGGGGAGCTGTTTTTT.

At least ten counts were recorded for this clonotype. The rearrangement joins TRBV12-3 or TRBV12-4 to TRBJ2-7, with 11 nucleotides matching TRBD1. Losses at the gene ends were 5 bases for V and 4 bases for J; bases not matched to a gene: 4. This CDR3 has 14 residues. The CDR3 loop reads CASSLGTGGYEQYV. In nucleotides, the CDR3 is TGTGCCAGCAGTCTAGGGACAGGGGGGTACGAGCAGTACGTC.

Many counts were recorded for this clonotype. The chain uses TRBV12-3 or TRBV12-4 and TRBJ1-1; 9 nucleotides align to TRBD1. The length of the CDR3 is 14 residues. V trimming: 5 bases; J trimming: 1 base; junction bases outside the gene matches: 2. The CDR3 loop is CASSGTGKNTEAFF. The CDR3 nucleotides are TGTGCCAGCAGTGGGACAGGGAAGAACACTGAAGCTTTCTTT.

This clonotype was observed many times. CDR3 residues: CATSRGGMDSINNEKLFF. In DNA, the CDR3 is TGTGCCACCAGCAGAGGGGGGATGGACAGCATAAACAATGAAAAACTGTTTTTT. The J gene is TRBJ1-4, the V gene TRBV15; D may be TRBD1 (6 bases). The ends were cut back, 1 base at V and 5 bases at J, with 20 bases in the middle. There are 18 residues in the CDR3. Germline V lookup: CDR1 LNHNV, CDR2 YYDKDF (reference sequence).

The sample holds many counts of this clonotype. The chain links TRBV27 to TRBJ2-1; possibly TRBD1 for D (6 bases). The CDR3 contains 12 residues. V shed 3 bases and J shed 13 bases, with 13 bases lying between them. The germline V gene encodes CDR1 MNHEY and CDR2 SMNVEV (reference sequence). CDR3 nucleotides: TGTGCCAGCAGTTTGACAGGACCCCACCAGTTCTTC. This sequence encodes CASSLTGPHQFF.

Ten or more counts support this clonotype. V usage is TRBV7-8 and J usage is TRBJ1-2, with a weak D call TRBD1 (5 bases). Trimming stripped 3 bases from V and 8 bases from J, with 19 bases between. CDR3 length: 15 residues. The V gene's germline CDR1 is SGHVS and CDR2 FQNEAQ. CDR3 region: CASSLDQGLGWGYTF. The CDR3 bases are TGTGCCAGCAGCTTGGATCAGGGTTTAGGGTGGGGCTACACCTTC.

This clonotype was seen many times. One end of the junction is discordant with germline, which a read error may explain. CDR3 sequence: CASSSGQNTEAFF. CDR3 nucleotide sequence: TGCGCCAGCAGCTCGGGACAGAACACTGAAGCTTTCTTT. The gene calls are TRBV7-2 and TRBJ1-1; D perhaps matches TRBD1 (6 bases). CDR3 length: 13 residues. Per the germline V gene, CDR1 is SGHTA and CDR2 is FQGNSA.